These 28 T cell receptor beta chains were sequenced from one sample in a study of OX40 agonist ivuxolimab in advanced cancers. The protocol was immunoSEQ multiplex PCR, while the TCRdb copy is restricted to in-frame clones and leaves out a portion. The sample consists of tens of thousands of clones, around 80% of them appearing once. Material: CD4+ or CD8+ T cells sorted from blood, obtained in a trial of the OX40 agonist ivuxolimab. These receptors came from an adult with an advanced solid tumor such as melanoma, head and neck, liver or kidney cancer.

In regard to this clone: The sample contains more than one DNA sequence encoding this CDR3. The chain has TRBV5-6 and TRBJ1-1; no clear D. The CDR3 spans 13 residues. V lost 2 bases and J lost 1, with 6 bases in between. Per the germline V gene, CDR1 is SGHDT and CDR2 is YYEEEE. The CDR3 sequence is CASSLGGNTEAFF. The DNA of the CDR3 is TGTGCCAGCAGCTTAGGAGGGAACACTGAAGCTTTCTTT.

This chain joins TRBV9 and TRBJ2-7, with 8 bases identical to TRBD1. CDR1 is SGDLS and CDR2 is YYNGEE in the germline V gene. Trimming took 0 bases from V and 3 from J; bases not matched to a gene: 2. The CDR3 loop spans 14 amino acids. CDR3 sequence: CASSVAGGNYEQYF. The CDR3 DNA follows: TGTGCCAGCAGCGTAGCAGGGGGCAACTACGAGCAGTACTTC. The entire variable domain, with the rest obtained from reference TRBV9 and TRBJ2-7, is as follows: DSGVTQTPKHLITATGQRVTLRCSPRSGDLSVYWYQQSLDQGLQFLIQYYNGEERAKGNILERFSAQQFPDLHSELNLSSLELGDSALYFCASSVAGGNYEQYFGPGTRLTVT.

The chain uses TRBV13 and TRBJ2-7, with no clear D. V lost 3 bases, J lost 8 bases, and 8 bases lay in between. The CDR3 has 11 amino acids. CDR1 PRHDT and CDR2 FYEKMQ come from the germline V gene (reference sequence). The CDR3 DNA reads TGTGCCAGCAGCTTCCTTGGGCAGCAGTACTTC. Its protein product is CASSFLGQQYF.

V is TRBV28 and J is TRBJ2-5; TRBD2 aligns across 11 bases. This CDR3 comprises 15 residues. Unmatched junction bases numbered 11, after V lost 9 bases and J lost 5 bases. CDR1 is MDHEN, CDR2 SYDVKM, per germline. The CDR3 here is CASSGRALGWETQYF. CDR3 nucleotide sequence: TGTGCCAGTAGCGGGAGGGCCCTCGGTTGGGAGACCCAGTACTTC.

This clone was counted once. The chain employs TRBV5-1 and TRBJ1-1; 7 nucleotides agree with TRBD1. The V and J ends lost 1 base and 5 bases, in that order; junction bases with no gene match: 8. Per germline, CDR1 SGHRS and CDR2 YFSETQ. CDR3 length equals 15 residues. The CDR3 region has the DNA TGCGCCAGCAGCTTGTGGGACAGTGTAGGGACTGAAGCTTTCTTT. Residues: CASSLWDSVGTEAFF. Looking up the rest from reference TRBV5-1 and TRBJ1-1 gives the full variable domain: KAGVTQTPRYLIKTRGQQVTLSCSPISGHRSVSWYQQTPGQGLQFLFEYFSETQRNKGNFPGRFSGRQFSNSRSEMNVSTLELGDSALYLCASSLWDSVGTEAFFGQGTRLTVV.

The chain is built from TRBV10-2 and TRBJ2-5; D not resolved. The CDR3 extends over 16 amino acids. Germline CDR1 reads WSHSY; CDR2 reads SAAADI. V lost 3 bases and J lost 4, with 18 bases in between. The CDR3 loop is CASSDPTRRVRETQYF. The CDR3 bases are TGCGCCAGCAGTGACCCCACGCGGCGTGTGAGAGAGACCCAGTACTTC.

This clone occurred once. The rearrangement links TRBV11-2 to TRBJ2-2; D ambiguous. V was shortened by 1 base and J by 10 bases, with 7 bases between the two germline ends. CDR1 is SGHAT and CDR2 is FQNNGV in the germline V gene. The length of the CDR3 is 12 residues. CDR3 in DNA: TGTGCCAGCAGCTTAGGGGCTCAGGAGCTGTTTTTT. Translation: CASSLGAQELFF.

The chain employs TRBV27 and TRBJ2-1; a weak D match, TRBD2 (7 bases). Between the trimmed V and J ends, which lost 2 bases and 5 bases, there was a span of 10 bases. The CDR3 extends over 14 amino acids. CDR1 and CDR2 from the germline V gene are MNHEY and SMNVEV (reference sequence). As DNA, the CDR3 is TGTGCCAGCAGTTTAGCGGGGGCCAACAATGAGCAGTTCTTC. Its translation is CASSLAGANNEQFF.

This clone was seen only a few times. The chain recombines TRBV9 with TRBJ2-7; a weak D match, TRBD2 (5 bases). The CDR3 totals 15 residues. The germline V gene has CDR1 SGDLS and CDR2 YYNGEE. Trimming pared 0 bases from V and 6 bases from J, leaving 16 bases between. The CDR3 is CASSVGEGVSAEQYF. The CDR3 nucleotides read TGTGCCAGCAGCGTAGGTGAGGGTGTATCCGCCGAGCAGTACTTC.

The rearrangement uses TRBV4-1 and TRBJ2-7; TRBD2 matches 12 bases. V lost 3 bases, J lost 0 bases, and 6 bases stayed unmatched. Per the germline V gene, CDR1 is MGHRA and CDR2 is YSYEKL. The CDR3 has 17 amino acids. The CDR3 sequence is CASSQGLAGYSSYEQYF. The DNA for the CDR3 is TGCGCCAGCAGCCAGGGACTAGCGGGCTACAGCTCCTACGAGCAGTACTTC.

V and J are TRBV11-2 and TRBJ2-2; D is unresolved. Trimming removed 0 bases at V and 6 bases at J, with 5 bases between. Germline values: CDR1 SGHAT, CDR2 FQNNGV. The CDR3 runs 13 residues. The DNA for the CDR3 is TGTGCCAGCAGCTTAGACCTGGCCGGGGAGCTGTTTTTT. Residues: CASSLDLAGELFF.

V and J are TRBV7-6 and TRBJ2-3, with 9 bases lining up with TRBD2. This CDR3 is 15 amino acids long. The germline V gene encodes CDR1 SGHVS and CDR2 FNYEAQ. V shed 1 base, J shed 6 bases, and the junction held 5 bases outside the gene matches. In DNA, the CDR3 is TGTGCCAGCAGCTTAGGCGGTAGCGGGAGCGATACGCAGTATTTT. Translated, it gives CASSLGGSGSDTQYF.

The chain is built from TRBV27 and TRBJ2-2; a weak D match, TRBD1 (5 bases). Between the trimmed V and J ends, which lost 5 bases and 4 bases, there was a span of 11 bases. The CDR3 is 14 residues long. The germline V gene encodes CDR1 MNHEY and CDR2 SMNVEV (reference sequence). For the CDR3, the DNA is TGTGCCAGCAGTCCCCGCAGGGCCACCGGGGAGCTGTTTTTT. It translates to CASSPRRATGELFF.

The chain recombines TRBV11-2 with TRBJ2-1; D might be TRBD2 (6 bases). The CDR3 loop spans 15 amino acids. Trimming removed 5 bases at V and 0 bases at J, with 11 bases between. Looked up from germline, CDR1 is SGHAT and CDR2 is FQNNGV. Here the CDR3 DNA reads TGTGCCAGCAGCCTTCTAGCGTACTCCTACAATGAGCAGTTCTTC. Translating gives CASSLLAYSYNEQFF.

The chain has TRBV27 and TRBJ2-1; TRBD2 agrees at 7 bases. J was trimmed by 8 bases and V by 2 bases; bases with no gene match: 6. The germline V gene has CDR1 MNHEY and CDR2 SMNVEV (reference sequence). The CDR3 length is 14 residues. The CDR3: CASSLAGVVHEQFF. CDR3 sequence (DNA): TGTGCCAGCAGTTTAGCGGGAGTAGTCCATGAGCAGTTCTTC.

The chain recombines TRBV30 with TRBJ2-6; 7 nucleotides line up with TRBD1. The V gene's germline CDR1 is GTSNPN and CDR2 SVGIG (reference sequence). CDR3 length: 21 residues. With V trimmed by 2 bases and J by 0 bases, 19 bases remained unmatched. CDR3 sequence (DNA): TGTGCCTGGAGTCCGGTAATTTGGACAGGACAAGAAAGCTCTGGGGCCAACGTCCTGACTTTC. This sequence encodes CAWSPVIWTGQESSGANVLTF.

The chain joins TRBV7-9 to TRBJ1-4, with D maybe TRBD1 (6 bases). The CDR3 has 17 residues. V was trimmed by 0 bases and J by 4 bases, leaving 15 bases between them. The germline V gene has CDR1 SEHNR and CDR2 FQNEAQ (reference sequence). The CDR3 nucleotides read TGTGCCAGCAGCTTAGCGAGGGGGGCGCCCGGTAATGAAAAACTGTTTTTT. This translates into CASSLARGAPGNEKLFF.

The genes are TRBV27 and TRBJ2-1; weak D call: TRBD1 (6 bases). V was clipped by 5 bases and J by 3 bases, with 20 bases between them. Germline CDR1 MNHEY, CDR2 SMNVEV (reference sequence). The CDR3 runs to 17 residues. The CDR3: CASSASRVSGDYNEQFF. CDR3 nucleotides: TGTGCCAGCAGTGCTTCCAGGGTCTCAGGGGACTACAATGAGCAGTTCTTC.

This clone was seen more than once but under ten times. V and J are TRBV30 and TRBJ1-1; D is uncertain. The CDR3 consists of 11 residues. Trimming stripped 1 base from V and 3 bases from J, with 3 bases between. The germline V gene has CDR1 GTSNPN and CDR2 SVGIG (reference sequence). The CDR3 loop reads CAWSADTEAFF. In DNA form, the CDR3 reads TGTGCCTGGAGTGCAGACACTGAAGCTTTCTTT.

The chain links TRBV18 to TRBJ2-1; 8 bases are shared with TRBD1. This CDR3 spans 15 amino acids. With 2 bases clipped from V and 3 bases from J, the junction kept 3 bases outside the gene matches. CDR1 is KGHSH and CDR2 is LQKENI in the germline V gene. Written as DNA, the CDR3 is TGTGCCAGCTCACCAGAGGACAGGGTCTACAATGAGCAGTTCTTC. Translated: CASSPEDRVYNEQFF.

This chain uses TRBV18 with TRBJ2-1; a possible D gene is TRBD2 (6 bases). The CDR3 totals 15 residues. The germline gives CDR1 KGHSH, CDR2 LQKENI. Trimming cost V 5 bases and J 4 bases, with 15 bases left between them. The CDR3: CASSADSEGYNEQFF. CDR3 DNA sequence: TGTGCCAGCTCAGCGGATTCGGAGGGTTACAATGAGCAGTTCTTC. The whole variable domain, filled in from reference TRBV18 and TRBJ2-1, reads NAGVMQNPRHLVRRRGQEARLRCSPMKGHSHVYWYRQLPEEGLKFMVYLQKENIIDESGMPKERFSAEFPKEGPSILRIQQVVRGDSAAYFCASSADSEGYNEQFFGPGTRLTVL.

The rearrangement links TRBV29-1 to TRBJ2-5; D not resolved. CDR1 and CDR2 (germline): SQVTM, ANQGSEA. There are 11 residues in the CDR3. V was cut by 4 bases and J by 5 bases, with 8 bases left in between. This chain's CDR3 is CSVGRVETQYF. CDR3 nucleotide sequence: TGCAGCGTTGGTCGGGTGGAGACCCAGTACTTC.

The chain couples TRBV7-9 to TRBJ2-7, with 8 bases aligning to TRBD1. From germline, CDR1 is SEHNR and CDR2 FQNEAQ (reference sequence). The CDR3 has 18 residues. The trim removed 6 bases at V and 0 bases at J, leaving 16 bases unmatched. The CDR3 spells CASRENLDRAGDSYEQYF. CDR3 nucleotide sequence: TGTGCCAGCAGAGAAAACCTGGACAGGGCGGGCGACTCCTACGAGCAGTACTTC.

The chain carries TRBV19 and TRBJ2-1; 9 positions match TRBD1. The ends lost 3 bases at V and 6 bases at J; junction bases unmatched: 6. Germline CDR1 and CDR2: LNHDA and SQIVND (reference sequence). There are 15 residues in the CDR3. The CDR3 DNA reads TGTGCCAGTAGTATGGACAGGGGAGGGTTCAATGAGCAGTTCTTC. Encoded protein: CASSMDRGGFNEQFF.

V gene TRBV5-5 combines with J gene TRBJ1-2, with D unresolved. This CDR3 spans 13 amino acids. Trimming pared 0 bases from V and 0 bases from J, leaving 3 bases between. The germline V gene has CDR1 SGHKS and CDR2 YYEKEE (reference sequence). The DNA of the CDR3 is TGTGCCAGCAGCTTGGAGCCTAACTATGGCTACACCTTC. This gives the protein CASSLEPNYGYTF.

The V gene is TRBV29-1, the J gene TRBJ2-7; 7 nucleotides line up with TRBD1. Germline V CDR1 and CDR2: SQVTM, ANQGSEA. V lost 7 bases, J lost 2 bases, and 5 bases stayed unmatched. The CDR3 length is 12 residues. CDR3 in amino acids: CSARDSTYEQYF. CDR3 sequence (DNA): TGCAGCGCCCGGGACAGCACCTACGAGCAGTACTTC.

A few counts support this clone. This chain connects TRBV4-1 to TRBJ2-3; 8 bases align to TRBD1. CDR3 length: 17 residues. CDR1 MGHRA and CDR2 YSYEKL come from the germline V gene. Losses at the gene ends were 0 bases for V and 6 bases for J; bases not matched to a gene: 11. The chain's CDR3 is CASSQDRDRGVRDTQYF. The CDR3, as DNA: TGCGCCAGCAGCCAAGATCGCGACAGGGGAGTCAGGGATACGCAGTATTTT.

The V and J genes are TRBV5-1 and TRBJ2-5, with D possibly TRBD1 on 5 matching bases. The J call may be faulty, since TRBJ2-7 better matches the DNA end. The CDR3 has 16 residues. Germline loops: CDR1 SGHRS, CDR2 YFSETQ. For the CDR3, the DNA is TGCGCCAGCAGCTTGGTTTCCAGGGTACTCGGGTACGAGCAGTACTTC. Translation gives CASSLVSRVLGYEQYF.